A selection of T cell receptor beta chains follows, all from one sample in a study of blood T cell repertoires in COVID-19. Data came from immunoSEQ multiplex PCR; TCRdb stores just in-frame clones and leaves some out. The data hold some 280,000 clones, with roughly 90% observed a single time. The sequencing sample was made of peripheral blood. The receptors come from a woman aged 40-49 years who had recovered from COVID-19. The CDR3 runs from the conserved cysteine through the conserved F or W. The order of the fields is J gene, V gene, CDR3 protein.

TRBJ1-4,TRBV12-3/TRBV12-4,CASIRQGGEKLFF
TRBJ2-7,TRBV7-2,CASSLLAGFTPHEQYF
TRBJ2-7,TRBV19,CASSTLPGLAGSYEQYF
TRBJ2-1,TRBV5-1,CASSVNGGVADNEQFF
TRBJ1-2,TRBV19,CASIPTGFYGYTF
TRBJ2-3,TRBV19,CASTPGTGSTDTQYF
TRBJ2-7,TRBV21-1,CASSRDRAYEQYF
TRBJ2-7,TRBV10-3,CAISEAGGPYEQYF
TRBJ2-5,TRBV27,CASSSRLAGGLETQYF
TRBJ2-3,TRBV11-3,CASSFNLLAGGPDTQYF
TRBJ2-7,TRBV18,CASSPQRQGSGFAEQYF
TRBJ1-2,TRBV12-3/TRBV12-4,CASEGLDGYTF
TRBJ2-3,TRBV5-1,CASSLQGGTDTQYF
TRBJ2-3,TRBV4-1,CASSQVQGTDTQYF
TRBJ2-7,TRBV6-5,CASRGGGQGSYEQYF
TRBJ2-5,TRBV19,CASSMVAGEGETQYF
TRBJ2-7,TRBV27,CASSLLAGGLEQYF
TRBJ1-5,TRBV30,CAWSVRGNQPQHF